This TCR beta chain was observed in a study of T-cell reconstitution after alpha-beta-depleted transplantation in children. Findings and limits, study-wide: Reported findings indicate that, about two months after transplant, alpha-beta T cells came from several hundred expanded clones, which were derived from non-depleted graft cells.

A remark on this clonotype: Its antigen is unidentified.

Germline-derived CDR1 and CDR2 are SGHVS and FNYEAQ. Germline trimming cut 4 bases from V and 6 bases from J; bases unmatched to any gene: 9. The CDR3 has 15 amino acids. The TCRbeta library incorporated unique molecular identifiers. One entry per CDR3 protein, called by TCRdb with MiXCR from the PCR reads. In the table there are some 80,000 distinct CDR3 sequences, 15% to 20% of which are singletons. The source is a male patient between 2 and 9 years old who had a stem cell transplant for acute lymphoblastic leukemia, so the T cells may come from the graft donor. The J gene is TRBJ2-4, the V gene TRBV7-6; 7 bases line up with TRBD2. Sequencing used PBMCs, mostly from graft donor cells, obtained 360 days after TCRalphabeta/CD19-depleted stem cell transplant. The CDR3, as DNA: TGTGCCAGCAGCTCTAGCGGAGTGGGGGGAAACATTCAGTACTTC. This translates into CASSSSGVGGNIQYF.